This T cell receptor (beta chain) emerged from a study of cytomegalovirus exposure and HLA in healthy donors. Across the study: It was reported in a later analysis that the same platform had been used for the 120 validation repertoires as for the 666 first-cohort repertoires. Findings of the study overall: A subsequent analysis found that TCR clusters from the first cohort also tended to co-occur in the approximately 130 validation repertoires, with 90% to 95% of cluster scores above 0. Cytomegalovirus association was assigned to about 150 TCR beta chains. Reports indicated that the classifier achieved high specificity and sensitivity in diagnosing cytomegalovirus status.

Notes on this clone: Its antigen is unidentified.

V lost 7 bases, J lost 6 bases, and 4 bases stayed unmatched. The CDR3 has 13 amino acids. CDR1 and CDR2 from the germline V gene are MGHRA and YSYEKL. Libraries were prepared by immunoSEQ multiplex PCR; TCRdb keeps only in-frame clonotypes and omits some of them. The table lists 150,000 to 200,000 clones, 65% to 90% of them singletons. Sequenced input: PBMCs. V usage is TRBV4-1 and J usage is TRBJ2-1; 9 nucleotides agree with TRBD2. This TCR came from a woman aged 18-29 years in good health and CMV-seronegative. This chain's CDR3 is CASTGTSSNEQFF. The CDR3 DNA sequence: TGCGCCAGCACCGGGACTAGCAGCAATGAGCAGTTCTTC.